Listed here is a single T cell receptor (beta chain). Its antigen is unknown. No base-level quality is on record; no much larger clone is a single base apart. From a lookup of the germline V gene, CDR1 and CDR2 are SGHDT and YYEEEE. The CDR3 spans 15 residues, from the cysteine through the phenylalanine. This entry keeps only the CDR3 DNA: 45 bases, framed from base 1. V and J are truncated by 3 bases and 9 bases respectively, leaving an intervening sequence of 22 bases. This entry belongs to a study of T cell responses to AZD1222 COVID-19 vaccine (dated by TCRdb to 2020 to 2023). Study-level background: AZD1222 recipients given second doses at about 4 weeks or at about 12 weeks were pooled, since spike-specific TCR depth and breadth were not found to differ between the two schedules. Trial participants were enrolled into age subgroups of 18-55, 56-69 and 70-plus years, which contained about 150, 27 and 61 TCR-sequenced participants, respectively. TCR sequencing was performed for about 250 trial participants, of whom roughly 200 were given two doses of AZD1222 and approximately 25 were given two doses of MenACWY control vaccine. The paper's findings and limits, for the study overall: After two AZD1222 doses, both the breadth and the depth of spike-specific TCRs were significantly higher than at day 0 and than in MenACWY recipients. Because no samples from the day 14 peak response were available, repertoires could be characterized only after the peak T cell response. Participants were mostly white British and included more females than males, and it was suggested by the authors that clonal diversity may have been underestimated. Conclusions about previously exposed vaccinees are limited, since just a handful of AZD1222 recipients were seropositive for SARS-CoV-2 at baseline. The 56-69-year group was small, and its depth increase did not reach significance, likely because of low power. Vaccine-associated CD4 TCRs spanned the whole spike protein, with dominant responses in regions 160-218 and 743-854. Nearly half of unique spike-specific TCRs reportedly recognized epitopes outside regions mutated in the B.1.351 and B.1.1.7 variants.

The sample's time point label, decoded: baseline before first vaccination. Vaccinee samples came from UK trials COV001 and COV002, including a single-blind randomized controlled phase 2/3 trial of AZD1222 (ChAdOx1 nCoV-19) in healthy adults. For TCRbeta chain sequencing, PBMC samples from trial participants were taken at day 0 and at day 28 after the second dose. The CDR3 regions of human TCRbeta chains were subjected to immunosequencing. The original methods were these. Repertoire TCRs were checked for matches against a reference library of SARS-CoV-2-specific TCRs that had been generated using the MIRA antigen-specificity platform. Breadth meant the fraction of unique TCRs that were SARS-CoV-2-associated, whereas depth meant the fraction of total T cells that were SARS-CoV-2-associated. Each spike-specific TCR was assigned to its reactive spike region and to a CD4 or CD8 class using the MIRA data. Log10-transformed breadth and depth values were compared by one-way ANOVA with Sidak's multiple comparisons tests. Entries here come from immuneACCESS through TCRdb and include only in-frame sequences with V and J called. Some clones fail to appear in such tables; in the studies checked, an unresolved V gene covers under half of the shortfall, and the cause of the remainder is unknown. That table furnishes V, J and clone size, whereas the DNA furnished D and trimming. The sample table contains around 120,000 clones; only one count was recorded for roughly 89% of them. The ten top clones hold under 9% of the sample.

The V gene is TRBV5-6 and the J gene is TRBJ2-7; TRBD2 is perhaps the D gene, given 6 matching bases. Here the sequenced sample was peripheral blood, taken on day 0 of AZD1222 vaccination. This clonotype originated in an adult in good health. Here is the DNA: TGTGCCAGCAGCTCCCCCCCGGGAGCCTGGGGGGTGCAGTACTTC. Its translation reads: CASSSPPGAWGVQYF.